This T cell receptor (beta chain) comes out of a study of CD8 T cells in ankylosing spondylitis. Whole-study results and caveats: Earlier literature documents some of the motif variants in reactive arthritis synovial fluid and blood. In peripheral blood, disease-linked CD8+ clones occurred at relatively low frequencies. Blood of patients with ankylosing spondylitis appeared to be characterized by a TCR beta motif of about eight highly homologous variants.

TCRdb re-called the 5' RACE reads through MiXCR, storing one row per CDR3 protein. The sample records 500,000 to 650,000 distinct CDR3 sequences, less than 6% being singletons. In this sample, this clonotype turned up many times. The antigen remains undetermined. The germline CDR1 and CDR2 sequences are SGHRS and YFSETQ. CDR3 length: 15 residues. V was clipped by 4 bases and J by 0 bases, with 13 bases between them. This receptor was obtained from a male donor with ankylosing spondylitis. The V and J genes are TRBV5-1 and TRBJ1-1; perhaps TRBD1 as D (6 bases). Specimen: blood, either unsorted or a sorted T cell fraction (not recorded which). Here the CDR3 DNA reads TGCGCCAGCAGCCTACAGGGTTACATGAACACTGAAGCTTTCTTT. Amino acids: CASSLQGYMNTEAFF.